Presented here are 16 T cell receptor beta chains from one specimen sequenced in a study of CD8 T cells in Susac syndrome. Random hexamers were used to reverse transcribe an amount of about 0.45 to 1 ug RNA. TCRdb processed the immunoSEQ multiplex PCR reads anew with MiXCR; each CDR3 protein has one entry. The sample includes about 150,000 distinct CDR3 sequences, around 95% of them seen just once. What was sequenced was CD4+ T cells from PBMCs. The receptors were gathered from a human donor with Susac syndrome.

The chain links TRBV5-5 to TRBJ2-3; 9 bases line up with TRBD1. Germline CDR1 is SGHKS and CDR2 is YYEKEE (reference sequence). Unmatched junction bases numbered 10, after V lost 5 bases and J lost 3 bases. The CDR3 covers 16 residues. CDR3 in DNA: TGTGCCAGCAGGACCGGGACAGGGACCCAAACAGATACGCAGTATTTT. Protein sequence: CASRTGTGTQTDTQYF.

V usage is TRBV7-9 and J usage is TRBJ1-2, with D uncertain. Per germline, CDR1 SEHNR and CDR2 FQNEAQ (reference sequence). This CDR3 region has 14 residues. The V end was cut by 5 bases, the J end by 4 bases, with 14 bases between. The CDR3 reads CASSPPGGFYGYTF. In DNA form, the CDR3 reads TGTGCCAGCAGCCCTCCGGGAGGCTTCTATGGCTACACCTTC.

The CDR3 here is CASSEDTKGHSGNTIYF. CDR3 nucleotide sequence: TGCGCCAGCAGCGAGGACACTAAAGGACACTCTGGAAACACCATATATTTT. This rearrangement joins TRBV4-1 to TRBJ1-3; D perhaps matches TRBD1 (5 bases). Germline V lookup: CDR1 MGHRA, CDR2 YSYEKL. CDR3 length: 17 residues. The V gene lost 5 bases and the J gene lost 0 bases, with 17 bases spanning the gap.

The chain links TRBV18 to TRBJ1-2; TRBD1 matches at 8 bases. CDR3 length equals 16 residues. V dropped 2 bases and J dropped 6; count of bases not matched to a gene: 11. CDR1 KGHSH and CDR2 LQKENI come from the germline V gene. The CDR3 loop reads CASSPGPELQGDGYTF. The DNA for the CDR3 is TGTGCCAGCTCACCAGGCCCAGAACTACAGGGGGATGGCTACACCTTC.

This clonotype was counted a single time. The chain's CDR3 is CASRASGVTDTQYF. CDR3 coding DNA: TGTGCCAGCAGGGCTAGCGGGGTCACAGATACGCAGTATTTT. V is TRBV6-5 and J is TRBJ2-3; 9 positions agree with TRBD2. This CDR3 is 14 amino acids long. Trimming took 6 bases from V and 2 from J; bases not matched to a gene: 3. Looked up from germline, CDR1 is MNHEY and CDR2 is SVGAGI.

The CDR3 reads CATSRSSGGSTDTQYF. In DNA form, the CDR3 reads TGTGCCACCAGCAGATCTAGCGGGGGGAGCACAGATACGCAGTATTTT. The J gene is TRBJ2-3, the V gene TRBV15, with TRBD2 identical over 11 bases. CDR1 is LNHNV and CDR2 is YYDKDF in the germline V gene (reference sequence). The CDR3 loop spans 16 amino acids. Trimming took 2 bases from V and 0 from J; bases not matched to a gene: 1.

This clonotype was detected only once. The CDR3 region is CASSFSIRGGYTGELFF. CDR3 bases: TGTGCCAGCAGCTTTTCAATCAGGGGAGGGTATACCGGGGAGCTGTTTTTT. The chain couples TRBV11-3 to TRBJ2-2; weak D call: TRBD2 (7 bases). Germline V gives CDR1 SGHNT, CDR2 YENEEA. CDR3 length equals 17 residues. V lost 3 bases to trimming and J lost 5 bases, with 19 bases between them. Variable domain in full (rest from reference TRBV11-3 and TRBJ2-2): EAGVVQSPRYKIIEKKQPVAFWCNPISGHNTLYWYLQNLGQGPELLIRYENEEAVDDSQLPKDRFSAERLKGVDSTLKIQPAELGDSAVYLCASSFSIRGGYTGELFFGEGSRLTVL.

CDR3 sequence reads: CASSTQGPEQYF. CDR3 in DNA: TGTGCCAGCAGCACCCAGGGTCCCGAGCAGTACTTC. The chain recombines TRBV6-2 or TRBV6-3 with TRBJ2-7; D possibly corresponds to TRBD1 (5 bases). Germline CDR1 is MNHEY and CDR2 is SVGEGT. With 6 bases removed from V and 6 bases from J, the gap between germline ends came to 12 bases. This CDR3 is built from 12 residues.

The chain combines TRBV2 with TRBJ2-2; 13 bases are a match to TRBD2. Germline CDR1 reads SNHLY; CDR2 reads FYNNEI. The CDR3 extends over 18 amino acids. J gave up 2 bases and V 5 bases, and 8 bases lay outside the gene matches. Here the CDR3 reads CASSRGLAGLSNTGELFF. The CDR3 DNA reads TGTGCCAGCAGTCGGGGACTAGCGGGACTTAGTAACACCGGGGAGCTGTTTTTT.

The V gene is TRBV28, the J gene TRBJ2-7; 7 bases agree with TRBD1. The length of the CDR3 is 13 residues. V was pared by 4 bases and J by 3 bases, with 3 bases of the junction left unmatched. CDR1 is MDHEN, CDR2 SYDVKM, per germline. In DNA, the CDR3 is TGTGCCAGCAGTTCGGGACAGATCTACGAGCAGTACTTC. Protein product: CASSSGQIYEQYF.

The chain combines TRBV2 with TRBJ2-5; D not resolved. Germline CDR1 is SNHLY and CDR2 is FYNNEI. V dropped 3 bases and J dropped 1 base, with 6 bases sitting between them. The CDR3 length is 13 residues. CDR3 loop: CASSEGFQETQYF. CDR3 coding DNA: TGTGCCAGCAGTGAGGGCTTCCAAGAGACCCAGTACTTC.

Concerning this clonotype: Its ends do not fully match the called genes, so a read error is possible. V and J are TRBV4-3 and TRBJ1-5; D might be TRBD1 (6 bases). Germline CDR1 reads LGHNA; CDR2 reads YSLEER. The CDR3 spans 13 residues. The CDR3 spells CASSQDRNQPQHF. The DNA for the CDR3 is TGTGCCAGCTCACAAGACAGGAATCAGCCCCAGCATTTT.

This chain joins TRBV12-3 or TRBV12-4 and TRBJ2-3, with TRBD1 identical over 7 bases. The CDR3 extends over 14 amino acids. The V gene end was trimmed by 5 bases and the J gene end by 2 bases; junction bases not matched to a gene: 4. CDR3: CASSRGQLTDTQYF. The CDR3 bases are TGTGCCAGCAGTAGGGGACAGCTCACAGATACGCAGTATTTT.

The chain links TRBV12-3 or TRBV12-4 to TRBJ2-5; TRBD1 matches at 12 bases. The CDR3 covers 16 residues. V dropped 3 bases and J dropped 3; count of bases not matched to a gene: 5. The CDR3 reads CASSFWGQGAKETQYF. The DNA of the CDR3 is TGTGCCAGCAGTTTTTGGGGACAGGGGGCGAAAGAGACCCAGTACTTC.

The chain links TRBV3-1 to TRBJ2-5; possibly TRBD2 for D (5 bases). V lost 1 base and J lost 5, with 11 bases in between. Germline CDR1 reads LGHDT; CDR2 reads YNNKEL (reference sequence). CDR3 length: 14 amino acids. The CDR3 loop reads CASSQALRGETQYF. The CDR3, as DNA: TGTGCCAGCAGCCAAGCTCTGAGAGGGGAGACCCAGTACTTC.

V is TRBV20-1 and J is TRBJ2-7, with TRBD1 matching over 9 bases. The ends lost 5 bases at V and 6 bases at J; junction bases unmatched: 8. Germline CDR1 and CDR2: DFQATT and SNEGSKA (reference sequence). The CDR3 sequence is 13 residues long. CDR3 in amino acids: CSASQGTGREQYF. In DNA form, the CDR3 reads TGCAGTGCTTCCCAAGGGACAGGGCGCGAGCAGTACTTC.